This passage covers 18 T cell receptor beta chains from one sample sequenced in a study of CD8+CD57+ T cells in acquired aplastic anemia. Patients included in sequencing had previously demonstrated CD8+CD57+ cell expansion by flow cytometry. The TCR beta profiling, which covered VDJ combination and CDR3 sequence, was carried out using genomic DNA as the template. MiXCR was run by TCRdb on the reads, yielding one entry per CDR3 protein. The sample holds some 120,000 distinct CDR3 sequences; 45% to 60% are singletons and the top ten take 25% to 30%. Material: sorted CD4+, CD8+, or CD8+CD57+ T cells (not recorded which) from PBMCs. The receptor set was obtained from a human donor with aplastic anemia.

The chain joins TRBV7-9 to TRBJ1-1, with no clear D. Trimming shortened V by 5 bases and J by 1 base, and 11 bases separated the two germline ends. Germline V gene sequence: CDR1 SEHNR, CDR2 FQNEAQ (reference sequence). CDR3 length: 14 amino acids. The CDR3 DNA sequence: TGTGCCAGCAGCCGGCCGGGAGGGAACACTGAAGCTTTCTTT. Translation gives CASSRPGGNTEAFF.

In nucleotides, the CDR3 is TGTGCCAGCAGCCACCGGATTCGAGGGGGTGAAGAGACCCAGTACTTC. Its protein product is CASSHRIRGGEETQYF. The chain recombines TRBV5-6 with TRBJ2-5, with a possible D match to TRBD1 (6 bases). V dropped 4 bases and J dropped 3 bases, with 19 bases sitting between them. This CDR3 is 16 amino acids long. Looked up from germline, CDR1 is SGHDT and CDR2 is YYEEEE. Looking up the rest from reference TRBV5-6 and TRBJ2-5 gives the full variable domain: DAGVTQSPTHLIKTRGQQVTLRCSPKSGHDTVSWYQQALGQGPQFIFQYYEEEERQRGNFPDRFSGHQFPNYSSELNVNALLLGDSALYLCASSHRIRGGEETQYFGPGTRLLVL.

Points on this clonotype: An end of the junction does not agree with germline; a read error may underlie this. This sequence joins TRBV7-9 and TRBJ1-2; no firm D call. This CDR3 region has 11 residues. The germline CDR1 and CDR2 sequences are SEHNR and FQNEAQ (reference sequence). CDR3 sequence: CASSLAYGHTF. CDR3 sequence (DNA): TGTGCCAGCAGCCTCGCTTATGGCCACACCTTC.

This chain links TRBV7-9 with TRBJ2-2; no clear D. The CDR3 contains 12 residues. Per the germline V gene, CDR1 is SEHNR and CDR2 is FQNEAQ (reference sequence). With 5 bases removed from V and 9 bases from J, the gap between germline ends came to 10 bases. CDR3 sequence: CASSPLVRELFF. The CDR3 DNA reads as TGTGCCAGCAGCCCCTTAGTAAGGGAGCTGTTTTTT.

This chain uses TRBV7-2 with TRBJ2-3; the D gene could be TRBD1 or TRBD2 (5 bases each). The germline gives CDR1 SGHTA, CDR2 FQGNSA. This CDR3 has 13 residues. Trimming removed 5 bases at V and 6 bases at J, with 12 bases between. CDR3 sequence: CASSGTVKDTQYF. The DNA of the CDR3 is TGTGCCAGCAGCGGGACGGTTAAGGATACGCAGTATTTT.

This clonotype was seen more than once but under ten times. This CDR3 reads CATSPHPATNTGELFF. For the CDR3, the DNA is TGTGCCACCAGCCCCCATCCCGCCACGAACACCGGGGAGCTGTTTTTT. The chain employs TRBV15 and TRBJ2-2, with D hard to call. The germline gives CDR1 LNHNV, CDR2 YYDKDF (reference sequence). The length of the CDR3 is 16 residues. The V gene lost 5 bases and the J gene lost 0 bases, with 13 bases spanning the gap.

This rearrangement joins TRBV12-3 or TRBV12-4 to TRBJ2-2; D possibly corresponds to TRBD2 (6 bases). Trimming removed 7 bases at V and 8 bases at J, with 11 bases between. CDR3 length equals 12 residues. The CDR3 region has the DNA TGTGCCAGCACCTGGACTATGGGGGAGCTGTTTTTT. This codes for CASTWTMGELFF.

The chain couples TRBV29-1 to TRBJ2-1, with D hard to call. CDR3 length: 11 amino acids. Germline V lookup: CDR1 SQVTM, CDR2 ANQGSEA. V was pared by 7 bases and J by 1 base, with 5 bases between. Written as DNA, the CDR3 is TGCAGCGCCCTGTCCTACAATGAGCAGTTCTTC. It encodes CSALSYNEQFF.

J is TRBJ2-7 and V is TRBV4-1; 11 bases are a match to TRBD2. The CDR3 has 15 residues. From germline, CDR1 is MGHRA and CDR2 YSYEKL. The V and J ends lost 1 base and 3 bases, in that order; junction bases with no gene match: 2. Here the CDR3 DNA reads TGCGCCAGCAGCCAAGCGGGACTAGCGGTCTACGAGCAGTACTTC. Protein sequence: CASSQAGLAVYEQYF.

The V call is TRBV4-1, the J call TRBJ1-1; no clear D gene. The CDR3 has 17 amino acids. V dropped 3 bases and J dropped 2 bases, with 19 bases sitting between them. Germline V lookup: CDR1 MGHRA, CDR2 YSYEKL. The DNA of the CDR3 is TGCGCCAGCAGCCAGGGCTACTTCCAGGCAGGAAACACTGAAGCTTTCTTT. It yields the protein CASSQGYFQAGNTEAFF.

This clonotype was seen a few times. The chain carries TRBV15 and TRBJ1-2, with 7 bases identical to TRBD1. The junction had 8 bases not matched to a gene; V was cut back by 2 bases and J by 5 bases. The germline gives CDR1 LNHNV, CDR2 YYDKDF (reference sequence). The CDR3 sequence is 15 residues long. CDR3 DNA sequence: TGTGCCACCAGCAGACCCAACAGGGGTCCTTATGGCTACACCTTC. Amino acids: CATSRPNRGPYGYTF. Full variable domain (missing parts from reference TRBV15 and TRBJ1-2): DAMVIQNPRYQVTQFGKPVTLSCSQTLNHNVMYWYQQKSSQAPKLLFHYYDKDFNNEADTPDNFQSRRPNTSFCFLDIRSPGLGDTAMYLCATSRPNRGPYGYTFGSGTRLTVV.

CDR3 sequence reads: CSAEGENYGYTF. DNA for the CDR3: TGCAGCGCAGAGGGGGAGAACTATGGCTACACCTTC. This rearrangement joins TRBV29-1 to TRBJ1-2; tentatively, D is TRBD1 (6 bases). The V end was cut by 7 bases, the J end by 2 bases, with 11 bases between. CDR3 length: 12 residues. Germline CDR1 and CDR2: SQVTM and ANQGSEA.

The CDR3 region has the DNA TGTGCCAGCAGTTTAGCGGGGCAGTACGAGCAGTACTTC. Protein sequence: CASSLAGQYEQYF. The chain recombines TRBV12-3 or TRBV12-4 with TRBJ2-7; D might be TRBD1 (5 bases). The V gene lost 0 bases and the J gene lost 4 bases, with 7 bases spanning the gap. This CDR3 contains 13 residues.

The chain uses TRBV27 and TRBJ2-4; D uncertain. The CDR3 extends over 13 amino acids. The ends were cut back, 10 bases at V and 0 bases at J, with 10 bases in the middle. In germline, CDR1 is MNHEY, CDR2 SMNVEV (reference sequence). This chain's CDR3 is CATYDLAKNIQYF. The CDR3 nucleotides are TGTGCCACCTACGACTTAGCCAAAAACATTCAGTACTTC.

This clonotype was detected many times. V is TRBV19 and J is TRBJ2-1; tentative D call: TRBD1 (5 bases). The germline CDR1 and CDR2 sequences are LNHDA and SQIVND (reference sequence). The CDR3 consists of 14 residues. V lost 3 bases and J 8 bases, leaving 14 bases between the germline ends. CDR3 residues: CASSMGQGRYEQFF. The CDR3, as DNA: TGTGCCAGTAGTATGGGGCAGGGAAGGTATGAGCAGTTCTTC.

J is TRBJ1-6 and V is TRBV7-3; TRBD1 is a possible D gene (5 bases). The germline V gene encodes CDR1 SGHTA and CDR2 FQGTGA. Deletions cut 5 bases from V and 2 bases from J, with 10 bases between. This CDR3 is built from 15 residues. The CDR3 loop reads CASSHAGPYNSPLHF. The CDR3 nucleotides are TGTGCCAGCAGCCACGCAGGGCCCTATAATTCACCCCTCCACTTT.

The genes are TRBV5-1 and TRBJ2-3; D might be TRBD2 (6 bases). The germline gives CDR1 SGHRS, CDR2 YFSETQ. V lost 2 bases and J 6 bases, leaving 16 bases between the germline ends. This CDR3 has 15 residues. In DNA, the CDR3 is TGCGCCAGCAGCTTCGAGCGGGTGACCCGTGATACGCAGTATTTT. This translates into CASSFERVTRDTQYF.

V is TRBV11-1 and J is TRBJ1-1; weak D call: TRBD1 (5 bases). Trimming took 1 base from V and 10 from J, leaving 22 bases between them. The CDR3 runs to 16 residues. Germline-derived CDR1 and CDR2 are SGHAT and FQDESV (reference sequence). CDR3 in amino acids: CASSLGTTVGWDPAFF. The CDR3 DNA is TGTGCCAGCAGCTTAGGGACCACCGTCGGCTGGGACCCAGCTTTCTTT.